The clone carrying this TCR beta chain was seen at least ten times. Its antigen is not known. The germline V gene has CDR1 SEHNR and CDR2 FQNEAQ (reference sequence). With V trimmed by 1 base and J by 8 bases, 13 bases remained unmatched. CDR3 size: 17 residues. TCRbeta library preparation incorporated unique molecular identifiers. One entry per CDR3 protein results from TCRdb running MiXCR on the PCR reads. The table shows 30,000 or so distinct CDR3 sequences, with less than 8.5% occurring only once. The sample originates from a study of T-cell reconstitution after alpha-beta-depleted transplantation in children. Study-level findings and limits: The study reportedly traced alpha-beta T cells about two months after transplant to several hundred expanded graft clones.

The rearrangement uses TRBV7-9 and TRBJ1-4; TRBD1 agrees at 7 bases. The specimen comprised peripheral blood, sampled 60 days after TCRalphabeta/CD19-depleted stem cell transplant. The sequence derives from a child under three years old who had a stem cell transplant for acute myeloid leukemia, so the T cells may come from the graft donor. The DNA of the CDR3 is TGTGCCAGCAGCTTAGGTAGCAAGAGGGGGCGAAGAGAAAAACTGTTTTTT. Its translation: CASSLGSKRGRREKLFF.